A single sample is the source of the 21 T cell receptor beta chains below, sequenced in a study of cytomegalovirus exposure and HLA in healthy donors. Amplification used 60 Vbeta primers and 13 Jbeta primers. Only in-frame clones appear in the TCRdb table, and some are missing; sequencing was by immunoSEQ multiplex PCR. The sample has approximately 100,000 clones, roughly 85% seen once; the top ten hold approximately 4%. Sample: PBMCs. Receptors were obtained from a young man in good health and CMV-seronegative.

This chain uses TRBV28 with TRBJ1-1; D is perhaps TRBD1 (5 bases). Looked up from germline, CDR1 is MDHEN and CDR2 is SYDVKM. V was cut by 8 bases and J by 0 bases, with 13 bases left in between. The CDR3 is 14 amino acids. CDR3 DNA: TGTGCCAGCGGAGCGAAGGGGCTGAACACTGAAGCTTTCTTT. It yields the protein CASGAKGLNTEAFF.

This chain links TRBV7-8 with TRBJ2-7; D possibly corresponds to TRBD2 (6 bases). CDR1 is SGHVS and CDR2 is FQNEAQ in the germline V gene. This CDR3 has 13 amino acids. V was clipped by 7 bases and J by 5 bases, with 15 bases between them. As DNA, the CDR3 is TGTGCCAGCACGGGGACTGTAGGGGACGAGCAGTACTTC. Residues: CASTGTVGDEQYF.

V is TRBV6-1 and J is TRBJ1-3, with TRBD1 as a possible D gene (5 bases). Germline CDR1 is MNHNS and CDR2 is SASEGT. V was trimmed by 2 bases and J by 0 bases, leaving 14 bases between them. The CDR3 runs 17 residues. The CDR3 is CASSELDSLLSGNTIYF. CDR3 sequence (DNA): TGTGCCAGCAGTGAATTAGACAGCCTTCTCTCTGGAAACACCATATATTTT.

This chain joins TRBV7-2 and TRBJ2-2; a possible D gene is TRBD1 (5 bases). Germline V gene sequence: CDR1 SGHTA, CDR2 FQGNSA. The CDR3 has 13 residues. Trimming removed 3 bases from V and 3 bases from J, with 5 bases in between. CDR3 sequence: CASSFRDTGELFF. In DNA, the CDR3 is TGTGCCAGCAGCTTCAGGGACACCGGGGAGCTGTTTTTT.

The chain combines TRBV4-2 with TRBJ2-7; 10 bases fit TRBD2. The CDR3 totals 16 residues. V lost 1 base and J lost 2; bases outside the gene matches: 5. CDR1 and CDR2 from the germline V gene are LGHNA and YNFKEQ. The DNA for the CDR3 is TGTGCCAGCAGCCAAGTTAGCGGGAGGCGGGCCTACGAGCAGTACTTC. The encoded protein is CASSQVSGRRAYEQYF.

The table lists this clone with a few counts. The chain couples TRBV7-4 to TRBJ2-5; TRBD2 matches at 7 bases. Germline loops: CDR1 SGHVT, CDR2 SQSDAQ. The V gene end was trimmed by 5 bases and the J gene end by 4 bases; junction bases not matched to a gene: 13. This CDR3 has 16 residues. The CDR3 region is CASSRRPGGNPETQYF. The CDR3 DNA reads TGTGCCAGCAGCCGGCGACCGGGGGGAAACCCAGAGACCCAGTACTTC. Filled out from reference TRBV7-4 and TRBJ2-5, the complete variable domain reads GAGVSQSPRYKVAKRGRDVALRCDSISGHVTLYWYRQTLGQGSEVLTYSQSDAQRDKSGRPSGRFSAERPERSVSTLKIQRTEQGDSAVYLCASSRRPGGNPETQYFGPGTRLLVL.

The chain uses TRBV6-5 and TRBJ2-3; 11 bases align to TRBD2. This CDR3 has 15 amino acids. The germline V gene encodes CDR1 MNHEY and CDR2 SVGAGI. V lost 6 bases, J lost 5 bases, and 7 bases stayed unmatched. CDR3 in amino acids: CASRWLAGGLDTQYF. The CDR3 DNA sequence: TGTGCCAGCAGGTGGCTAGCGGGGGGACTAGATACGCAGTATTTT.

The gene calls are TRBV25-1 and TRBJ2-7, with D maybe TRBD1 (5 bases). V was pared by 5 bases and J by 4 bases, with 12 bases between. The CDR3 is 13 amino acids. Germline assignment: CDR1 MGHDK and CDR2 SYGVNS. The CDR3 DNA sequence: TGTGCCAGCAGTCCCCAGGGTGGGTACGAGCAGTACTTC. Its protein product is CASSPQGGYEQYF.

Turning to this clone: Other DNA sequences in this specimen translate into the identical CDR3. V usage is TRBV5-1 and J usage is TRBJ2-5, with 11 bases aligning to TRBD2. CDR3 size: 16 residues. J was trimmed by 4 bases and V by 4 bases; bases with no gene match: 9. Per germline, CDR1 SGHRS and CDR2 YFSETQ. The CDR3, as DNA: TGCGCCAGCAGCCCCGGGGGGCTAGCGGGGGGAGAGACCCAGTACTTC. It yields the protein CASSPGGLAGGETQYF.

The J gene is TRBJ2-2, the V gene TRBV9; no clear D gene. CDR1 and CDR2 from the germline V gene are SGDLS and YYNGEE. This CDR3 has 16 amino acids. Trimming removed 4 bases at V and 4 bases at J, with 17 bases between. The CDR3 DNA is TGTGCCAGCAGCCTTAACCCAAGCCCCTCCACCGGGGAGCTGTTTTTT. This gives the protein CASSLNPSPSTGELFF.

This sequence joins TRBV25-1 and TRBJ2-2; TRBD1 is a possible D gene (6 bases). Looked up from germline, CDR1 is MGHDK and CDR2 is SYGVNS. CDR3 length equals 13 residues. V shed 10 bases and J shed 1 base, with 10 bases lying between them. The CDR3 sequence: CAMRGQNTGELFF. CDR3 DNA sequence: TGTGCCATGAGGGGACAGAACACCGGGGAGCTGTTTTTT. The whole variable domain, remainder taken from reference TRBV25-1 and TRBJ2-2, is EADIYQTPRYLVIGTGKKITLECSQTMGHDKMYWYQQDPGMELHLIHYSYGVNSTEKGDLSSESTVSRIRTEHFPLTLESARPSHTSQYLCAMRGQNTGELFFGEGSRLTVL.

The chain employs TRBV10-3 and TRBJ2-1; 8 bases are shared with TRBD1. The CDR3 length is 14 residues. Germline CDR1 is ENHRY and CDR2 is SYGVKD. J lost 6 bases, V lost 2 bases, and 3 bases had no gene match. The CDR3 sequence: CAISEGQGVNEQFF. In DNA, the CDR3 is TGTGCCATCAGTGAGGGACAGGGTGTCAATGAGCAGTTCTTC.

This sequence joins TRBV27 and TRBJ2-7; 7 bases agree with TRBD2. The CDR3 is made up of 15 amino acids. Germline trimming cut 6 bases from V and 2 bases from J; bases unmatched to any gene: 10. CDR1 and CDR2 from the germline V gene are MNHEY and SMNVEV (reference sequence). The CDR3 nucleotides read TGTGCCAGCAGCCGTAGCGCGGGGGTTACCTACGAGCAGTACTTC. Protein: CASSRSAGVTYEQYF.

V is TRBV5-1 and J is TRBJ2-1; a weak D match, TRBD1 (6 bases). The V end lost 0 bases, the J end lost 2 bases, and 9 bases lay between the germline ends. The germline gives CDR1 SGHRS, CDR2 YFSETQ. The CDR3 has 15 residues. The CDR3 is CASSLEQGAYNEQFF. The CDR3 nucleotides are TGCGCCAGCAGCTTGGAACAGGGTGCCTACAATGAGCAGTTCTTC.

The chain combines TRBV29-1 with TRBJ2-1; D gene ambiguous. Germline assignment: CDR1 SQVTM and CDR2 ANQGSEA. This CDR3 spans 13 amino acids. Trimming pared 0 bases from V and 9 bases from J, leaving 12 bases between. Written as DNA, the CDR3 is TGCAGCGTTGAAGATTCGCGGTGGAGTGAGCAGTTCTTC. Amino acid sequence: CSVEDSRWSEQFF.

The J gene is TRBJ2-3, the V gene TRBV15, with D possibly being TRBD2 (6 bases). The CDR3 runs 15 residues. The germline V and J ends were trimmed by 1 base and 6 bases, with 14 bases remaining between them. CDR1 is LNHNV, CDR2 YYDKDF, per germline (reference sequence). CDR3 nucleotides: TGTGCCACCAGCAGAGGGGGACTCTCTCCCGATACGCAGTATTTT. Translated, it gives CATSRGGLSPDTQYF.

The chain employs TRBV27 and TRBJ2-7; no clear D gene. The germline V gene has CDR1 MNHEY and CDR2 SMNVEV (reference sequence). The CDR3 contains 11 residues. Trimming left V 5 bases short and J 3 bases short, with 5 bases between. The CDR3 DNA follows: TGTGCCAGCAGTCCACACTACGAGCAGTACTTC. Translating gives CASSPHYEQYF.

This chain uses TRBV19 with TRBJ2-7, with D perhaps matching TRBD2 (5 bases). Germline V gene sequence: CDR1 LNHDA, CDR2 SQIVND (reference sequence). There are 14 residues in the CDR3. Trimming took off 2 bases at V and 2 bases at J, with 10 bases between the two ends. The CDR3 DNA is TGTGCCAGTAGTATAAACGGGGTTGCCTACGAGCAGTACTTC. Residues: CASSINGVAYEQYF. The full variable domain, rest sourced from reference TRBV19 and TRBJ2-7, is DGGITQSPKYLFRKEGQNVTLSCEQNLNHDAMYWYRQDPGQGLRLIYYSQIVNDFQKGDIAEGYSVSREKKESFPLTVTSAQKNPTAFYLCASSINGVAYEQYFGPGTRLTVT.

The chain carries TRBV5-4 and TRBJ2-5, with 8 bases matching TRBD2. Germline trimming cut 3 bases from V and 1 base from J; bases unmatched to any gene: 8. The CDR3 is made up of 16 amino acids. Germline V CDR1 and CDR2: SGHNT, YYREEE (reference sequence). The CDR3 reads CASSSGGGGLQETQYF. The CDR3 DNA follows: TGTGCCAGCAGCTCGGGAGGGGGGGGCCTCCAAGAGACCCAGTACTTC. Drawing the rest from reference TRBV5-4 and TRBJ2-5, the complete variable domain is ETGVTQSPTHLIKTRGQQVTLRCSSQSGHNTVSWYQQALGQGPQFIFQYYREEENGRGNFPPRFSGLQFPNYSSELNVNALELDDSALYLCASSSGGGGLQETQYFGPGTRLLVL.

The CDR3 sequence is CASSLPGLAGGTGELFF. The DNA of the CDR3 is TGTGCCAGCAGTTTACCCGGACTAGCGGGGGGTACCGGGGAGCTGTTTTTT. The V and J genes are TRBV27 and TRBJ2-2, with 14 bases that match TRBD2. Germline V CDR1 and CDR2: MNHEY, SMNVEV (reference sequence). This CDR3 comprises 17 residues. Trimming at V came to 2 bases and at J to 5 bases, leaving 4 bases not matched to a gene.

As concerns this clone: Its ends do not fully match the called genes, so a read error is possible. This chain joins TRBV7-7 and TRBJ2-3; 8 nucleotides line up with TRBD2. The length of the CDR3 is 16 residues. CDR1 and CDR2 from the germline V gene are SSHAT and FNYEAQ (reference sequence). CDR3: CASSLGTSGFTDTQYF. Here the CDR3 DNA reads TGTGCTAGCAGCTTAGGGACTAGTGGTTTCACAGATACGCAGTATTTT.